This T cell receptor (beta chain) stems from a study of T cell repertoires in MIS-A myocarditis. Trimming removed 4 bases from V and 2 bases from J, with 28 bases in between. This CDR3 is 20 amino acids long. Germline CDR1 MNHEY, CDR2 SVGEGT. The repertoire was sequenced with immunoSEQ multiplex PCR; TCRdb's copy has only in-frame clones and lacks some. The sample has 13,000 to 15,000 clones, 70% to 75% seen once. The chain is built from TRBV6-2 or TRBV6-3 and TRBJ2-3; D possibly corresponds to TRBD2 (6 bases). The clonotype comes from a young man with fulminant myocarditis from multisystem inflammatory syndrome in adults (MIS-A) after COVID-19. Input material: left ventricle heart tissue obtained at autopsy. CDR3 in DNA: TGTGCCAGCAGTTCCCCCCCGAGAGGGAGGTCTAGCAGGGCCACAGATACGCAGTATTTT. Its translation: CASSSPPRGRSSRATDTQYF.